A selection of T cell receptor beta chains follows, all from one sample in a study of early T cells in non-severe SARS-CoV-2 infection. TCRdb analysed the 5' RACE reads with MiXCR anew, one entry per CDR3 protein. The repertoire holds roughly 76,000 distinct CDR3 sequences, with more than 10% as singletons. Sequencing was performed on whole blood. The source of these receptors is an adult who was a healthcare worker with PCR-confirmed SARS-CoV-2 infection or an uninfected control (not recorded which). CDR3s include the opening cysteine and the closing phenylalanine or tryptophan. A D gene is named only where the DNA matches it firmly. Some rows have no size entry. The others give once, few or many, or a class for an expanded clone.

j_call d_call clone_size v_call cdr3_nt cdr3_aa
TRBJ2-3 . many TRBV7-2 TGTGCCACTGAACCCACAGATACGCAGTATTTT CATEPTDTQYF
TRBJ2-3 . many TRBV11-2 TGTGCCAGCAGCTTAGGGTACAGCACAGATACGCAGTATTTT CASSLGYSTDTQYF
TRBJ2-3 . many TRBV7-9 TGTGCCAGCAGTTCACAAGATACGCAGTATTTT CASSSQDTQYF
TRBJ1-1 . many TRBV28 TGTGCCAGCAGTGGGACGGCACCCTTTGAAGCTTTCTTT CASSGTAPFEAFF
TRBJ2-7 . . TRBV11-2 TGTGCCAGCTCGGGAGTAAGGGAGCAGTACTTC CASSGVREQYF
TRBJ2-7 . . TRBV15 TGTGCCACCAGCACAAGAAGGGCCACCCGCCTGGAGCAGTACTTC CATSTRRATRLEQYF
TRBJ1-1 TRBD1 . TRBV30 TGTGCCTGGAGTTTACGAACAGGGGGCGGCACTGAAGCTTTCTTT CAWSLRTGGGTEAFF
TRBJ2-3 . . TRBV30 TGTGCCTGGAGTAAGGGGGGAGATACGCAGTATTTT CAWSKGGDTQYF
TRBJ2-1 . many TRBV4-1 TGCGCCAGCAGCCAAGACAGGGGATTGGGGAATGAGCAGTTCTTC CASSQDRGLGNEQFF
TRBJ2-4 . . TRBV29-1 TGCAGCGTTGTGAGCCTCAAAAACATTCAGTACTTC CSVVSLKNIQYF
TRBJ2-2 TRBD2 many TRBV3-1 TGTGCCAGCAGCCTGGGACTAGCGGGAGTGGCCGGGGAGCTGTTTTTT CASSLGLAGVAGELFF
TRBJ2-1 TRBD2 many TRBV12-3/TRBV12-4 TGTGCCAGCAGCGCGGATCAAGCGGGAAACAATGAGCAGTTCTTC CASSADQAGNNEQFF
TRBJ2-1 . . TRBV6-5 TGTGCCAGCAGGGTATCGACAAACAATGAGCAGTTCTTC CASRVSTNNEQFF
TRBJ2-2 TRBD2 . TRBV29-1 TGCAGCGTTGGGACTAGCATCGCCGGGGAGCTGTTTTTT CSVGTSIAGELFF
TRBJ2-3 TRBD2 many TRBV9 TGTGCCAGCAGCGGCACCGGGACTAGCGCCCTAGGGGGCCTGTACGGTGGCACAGATACGCAGTATTTT CASSGTGTSALGGLYGGTDTQYF
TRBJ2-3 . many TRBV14 TGTGCCAGCAGCCGCAGAGGTGGAGGGGGATTCACAGATACGCAGTATTTT CASSRRGGGGFTDTQYF
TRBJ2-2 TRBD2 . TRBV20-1 TGCAGTGCTAGCTATAGCGGGAGGGCCGTGGGGGAGCTGTTTTTT CSASYSGRAVGELFF
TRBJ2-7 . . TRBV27 TGTGCCAGCAGTTCGCCCCCCTCCTACGAGCAGTACTTC CASSSPPSYEQYF
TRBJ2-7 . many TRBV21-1 TGTGCCAGCAGCAAAGAGAGGGACTTTCCAGACGAGCAGTACTTC CASSKERDFPDEQYF
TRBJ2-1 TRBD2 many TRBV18 TGTGCCAGCTCACCGGGATCTAGCGGGAACAATGAGCAGTTCTTC CASSPGSSGNNEQFF
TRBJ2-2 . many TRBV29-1 TGCAGCGCTCACCTTGGAGGGACAAACACCGGGGAGCTGTTTTTT CSAHLGGTNTGELFF
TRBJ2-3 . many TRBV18 TGTGCCAGCCTAAGCACAGATACGCAGTATTTT CASLSTDTQYF
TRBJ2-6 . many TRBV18 TGTGCCAGCTCACCGCAGACCTCTGGGGCCAACGTCCTGACTTTC CASSPQTSGANVLTF
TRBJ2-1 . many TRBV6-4 TGTGCCAGCAGTGATGGGCAGCCCGGAGAGCAGTTCTTC CASSDGQPGEQFF